This T cell receptor beta chain appears in the sequencing data of a study of shared clonotypes between healthy human individuals (dated by TCRdb to the early 2020s). General notes on the study: The cohort comprised two women and a few men aged 18 to 49 years. For each donor, three plates each were used for CD4 naive and CD4 memory, two plates were used for CD8 naive, and one plate was used for CD8 memory. To estimate repertoire size and how much clonotypes are shared between individuals, the study performed deep sequencing of blood TCR repertoires from a handful of healthy adults. Libraries were prepared and TCR repertoires were sequenced by different laboratories using diverse techniques, in order to increase sequencing depth and limit assay-specific biases. Per donor, leukapheresis produced somewhere between about 0.94 and 9 billion PBMCs. Study-level results and caveats: Estimated clonotype richness was generally larger for naive than for memory subsets. Pairwise subsampling led to the expectation that sequencing depth would affect the degree of clonotype sharing among donors. Incomplete sequencing was indicated by rarefaction of sorted-subset datasets, despite the large sequencing depth. The genetic and exposure-history diversity represented was limited by the small number of donors. Clonotypes shared by all four sorted-subset donors showed higher generation probabilities than non-shared clonotypes. Only blood was sampled, and tissue TCR repertoires likely differ from those in blood. When several donors were compared, the shared fraction of clonotypes was around 4.6% for naive CD4, over 3% for naive CD8, more than 2% for memory CD4, and around 0.4% for memory CD8.

Using the deep immunoSEQ assay, multiplex PCR amplified TCR CDR3 regions from genomic DNA. Genomic DNA extracted from each cell subset was distributed evenly over all wells of several immunoSEQ 96-well plates, and each plate served as one replicate. For sorted subsets, approximately 200 ng of genomic DNA, equivalent to some 30,000 T cell genomes, went into each replicate PCR. The purified libraries were quantified using a Qubit 3.0 fluorometer, sized with a Bioanalyzer 2100, and then quantified again using the KAPA Library Quantification kit. Every immunoSEQ 96-well plate was sequenced on a dedicated single-read 150-cycle Illumina NextSeq 550 flow cell. For the original study's pipeline: Because the immunoSEQ output held only junctional sequences and lacked quality scores, the filtering could not match the filtering applied to full-length reads. Sequences were annotated with PyIR, a Python wrapper for IgBLAST v1.9, and V/J genes and CDR3 were assigned using IMGT germline references. Any read was removed if the V/J assignment was weak (E-value above 1e-6), the CDR3 was missing, or the read contained stop codons, out-of-frame junctions, or ambiguous translated residues. V3J clonotypes were defined by identical inferred V gene, J gene, and CDR3 amino acid sequence. Percentage overlap between repertoires was computed as shared unique clonotypes divided by the size of the smaller repertoire. RTK rarefaction, the Chao1 estimator, and Recon v2.1 estimates of unobserved clonotypes were used to assess repertoire richness. Generation probabilities were computed with OLGA for all TCRbeta clonotypes obtained by the gDNA method from a few donors. Here the immuneACCESS table is served through TCRdb, limited to in-frame sequences with V and J called. Missing clones are a known gap in these copies; in checked studies unresolved V genes cover under half, and the rest lacks a known reason. V and J calls and clone size follow that table, whereas D and trimming were derived from the DNA. The sample records about 1.5 million clones, 95% to 99% of which are singletons. In total, the top ten clones hold about 0.4% of the sample.

The donors were healthy, HIV-negative adults who had no recently reported acute infections or vaccinations. Every donor was a Caucasian adult living in Nashville, Tennessee, USA. CD4+ T cells were enriched through magnetic negative selection, after which naive cells were positively selected on CD45RA and the remaining negative fraction served as the memory subset. After blood collection by leukapheresis, PBMCs were isolated using Ficoll-Histopaque density gradient centrifugation and then cryopreserved in the vapor phase of liquid nitrogen. Analytical flow cytometry was used to check the purity and quantity of each magnetically sorted T cell population. Each sorted fraction had its genomic DNA isolated and then quantified by UV absorbance on a Nanodrop 2000c. As regards this clone: Its antigen target is currently unknown. Per-base quality was not reported, and no clone a single base away is much larger than it.

The V and J ends are trimmed by 7 bases and 6 bases, leaving 15 bases between them. The germline V gene sets CDR1 to SQVTM and CDR2 to ANQGSEA. Including the terminal cysteine and phenylalanine, the CDR3 comprises 13 residues. Only the CDR3 part of the read is kept: 39 bases, read in frame from the first base. The rearranged chain carries TRBV29-1 and TRBJ2-2; the D segment could be TRBD2, given 6 matching bases. The clonotype was recovered from a man younger than 45 in good health. Sequenced input: naive CD4+ T cells sorted from blood. The sample's cell subset or site label, decoded: CD45RA+ positively selected. Here the CDR3 is given as CSGRLVGAGELFF. The base sequence is TGCAGCGGTCGACTAGTTGGGGCCGGGGAGCTGTTTTTT.